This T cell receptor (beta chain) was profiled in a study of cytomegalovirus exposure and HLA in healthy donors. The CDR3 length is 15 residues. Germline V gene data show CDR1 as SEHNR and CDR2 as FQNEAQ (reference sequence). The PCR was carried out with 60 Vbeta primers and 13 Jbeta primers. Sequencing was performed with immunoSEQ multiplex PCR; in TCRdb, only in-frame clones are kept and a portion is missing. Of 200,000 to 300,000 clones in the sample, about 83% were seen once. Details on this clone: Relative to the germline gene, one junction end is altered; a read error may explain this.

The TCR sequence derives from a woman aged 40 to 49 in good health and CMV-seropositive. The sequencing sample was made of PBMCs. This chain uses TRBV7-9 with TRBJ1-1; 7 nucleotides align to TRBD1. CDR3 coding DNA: TGTGCCAGCAGCTTACCCGGGACAGTGAATACTGAAGCTTTCTTT. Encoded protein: CASSLPGTVNTEAFF.